A selection of T cell receptor beta chains follows, all from one sample in a study of post-analysis software for immune sequencing data. One entry per CDR3 protein, called by TCRdb with MiXCR from the PCR reads. The sample lists hundreds of thousands of distinct CDR3 sequences, over 45% occurring once. Sequenced material: blood. Source of these receptors: a girl aged 2-9 years with multiple sclerosis. Each CDR3 is given with its conserved first and last residue. The D gene is left open where the match is weak.

CDR3 protein: CASSGLTATTLSYNEQFF; V gene: TRBV14; D gene: NA; J gene: TRBJ2-1
CDR3 protein: CASSSTPKGEQYF; V gene: TRBV6-6; D gene: NA; J gene: TRBJ2-7
CDR3 protein: CASSQSAGNEQYF; V gene: TRBV3-1; D gene: NA; J gene: TRBJ2-4
CDR3 protein: CSVDILSTDTQYF; V gene: TRBV29-1; D gene: NA; J gene: TRBJ2-3
CDR3 protein: CASSLASGHGTVDSPLHF; V gene: TRBV7-2; D gene: TRBD1; J gene: TRBJ1-6
CDR3 protein: CASSQGQGDQPQHF; V gene: TRBV3-1; D gene: TRBD1; J gene: TRBJ1-5
CDR3 protein: CSASYSSSYNEQFF; V gene: TRBV20-1; D gene: NA; J gene: TRBJ2-1
CDR3 protein: CASAPRGGEETQYF; V gene: TRBV12-3/TRBV12-4; D gene: NA; J gene: TRBJ2-5
CDR3 protein: CAIEKGQGTDTQYF; V gene: TRBV10-3; D gene: TRBD1; J gene: TRBJ2-3
CDR3 protein: CSVAPDSDEQYF; V gene: TRBV29-1; D gene: NA; J gene: TRBJ2-7
CDR3 protein: CASSLGFSSYNEQFF; V gene: TRBV5-1; D gene: NA; J gene: TRBJ2-1
CDR3 protein: CASRETGVYEQYF; V gene: TRBV5-1; D gene: TRBD1; J gene: TRBJ2-7
CDR3 protein: CASSEKWTDNYEQYF; V gene: TRBV2; D gene: NA; J gene: TRBJ2-7
CDR3 protein: CSVKGLTASYEQYF; V gene: TRBV29-1; D gene: NA; J gene: TRBJ2-7
CDR3 protein: CSARMVSETQYF; V gene: TRBV20-1; D gene: NA; J gene: TRBJ2-5
CDR3 protein: CASSFSAYDEQFF; V gene: TRBV5-1; D gene: NA; J gene: TRBJ2-1
CDR3 protein: CASSSGLGPQETQYF; V gene: TRBV5-1; D gene: TRBD2; J gene: TRBJ2-5
CDR3 protein: CASSLSGPNEKLFF; V gene: TRBV7-9; D gene: NA; J gene: TRBJ1-4
CDR3 protein: CASRSPGQGIAKNIQYF; V gene: TRBV6-6; D gene: TRBD1; J gene: TRBJ2-4
CDR3 protein: CASSSTLGLAGQLLRTYEQYF; V gene: TRBV11-1; D gene: TRBD2; J gene: NA
CDR3 protein: CASSLGSRTLRNTEAFF; V gene: TRBV5-1; D gene: NA; J gene: TRBJ1-1
CDR3 protein: CATFDGAKNIQYF; V gene: TRBV10-3; D gene: NA; J gene: TRBJ2-4
CDR3 protein: CASSYGAGGTDTQYF; V gene: TRBV6-2/TRBV6-3; D gene: TRBD2; J gene: TRBJ2-3
CDR3 protein: CASVDGPVGGEQFF; V gene: TRBV19; D gene: NA; J gene: TRBJ2-1
CDR3 protein: CASSLFSSGFQETQYF; V gene: TRBV27; D gene: NA; J gene: TRBJ2-5
CDR3 protein: CASSQDLRAEQYF; V gene: TRBV3-1; D gene: NA; J gene: NA
CDR3 protein: CSARVEGSRDTQYF; V gene: TRBV20-1; D gene: NA; J gene: TRBJ2-3
CDR3 protein: CASSYDRTGRNEKLFF; V gene: TRBV6-6; D gene: TRBD1; J gene: TRBJ1-4
CDR3 protein: CSVRPGEAVRQTQYF; V gene: TRBV29-1; D gene: NA; J gene: NA